A selection of T cell receptor beta chains follows, all from one sample in a study of cytomegalovirus exposure and HLA in healthy donors. This table comes from immunoSEQ multiplex PCR, and its TCRdb copy is limited to in-frame clones, with some not included. This table has about 110,000 clones, 65% to 80% appearing once. The sequencing sample was made of PBMCs. These receptors all come from a woman aged 45-60 years in good health and CMV-seropositive. CDR3s include the opening cysteine and the closing phenylalanine or tryptophan. D genes are given only for firm matches. Size is omitted from some rows. Given values are once, few, many or a class for expanded clones.

few	TRBV7-8	13	-	TRBJ1-1	CASNLQWNTEAFF	TGTGCCAGCAACTTACAGTGGAACACTGAAGCTTTCTTT
-	TRBV18	15	TRBD1	TRBJ2-1	CASSPPTGARNEQFF	TGTGCCAGCTCACCACCAACAGGGGCGCGAAATGAGCAGTTCTTC
few	TRBV4-2	16	-	TRBJ2-7	CASSQLGAGPTYEQYF	TGTGCCAGCAGCCAATTGGGGGCAGGGCCGACCTACGAGCAGTACTTC
-	TRBV11-1	14	TRBD2	TRBJ2-7	CASSLSGGPYEQYF	TGTGCCAGCAGCTTAAGCGGGGGGCCCTACGAGCAGTACTTC
few	TRBV9	15	TRBD1	TRBJ1-5	CASSRTGDSNQPQHF	TGTGCCAGCAGCAGGACAGGGGATAGCAATCAGCCCCAGCATTTT
once	TRBV5-1	14	-	TRBJ2-2	CASRLSRNTGELFF	TGCGCCAGCAGGCTTAGCAGAAACACCGGGGAGCTGTTTTTT
-	TRBV4-1	14	-	TRBJ1-1	CATSKADMNTEAFF	TGCGCCACCTCAAAGGCGGACATGAACACTGAAGCTTTCTTT
-	TRBV19	15	TRBD1	TRBJ1-2	CASSIHRQGFYGYTF	TGTGCCAGTAGTATACACCGACAGGGGTTCTATGGCTACACCTTC
-	TRBV7-9	13	TRBD1	TRBJ2-7	CASTPWTGGEQYF	TGTGCCAGCACCCCTTGGACAGGGGGCGAGCAGTACTTC
-	TRBV28	13	-	TRBJ2-1	CASTLAGDNEQFF	TGTGCCAGCACTTTGGCAGGGGACAATGAGCAGTTCTTC
-	TRBV19	14	-	TRBJ1-2	CASTPGRGTYGYTF	TGTGCCAGTACCCCAGGAAGGGGAACCTATGGCTACACCTTC
-	TRBV18	14	TRBD2	TRBJ2-3	CASSLLAGRDTQYF	TGTGCCAGCTCACTACTAGCGGGGAGAGATACGCAGTATTTT
-	TRBV30	14	-	TRBJ1-5	CAWKTVNSNQPQHF	TGTGCCTGGAAGACAGTAAATAGCAATCAGCCCCAGCATTTT
once	TRBV7-9	14	-	TRBJ1-2	CASSLGPQGRGYTF	TGTGCCAGCAGCTTAGGACCACAGGGCCGGGGCTACACCTTC
-	TRBV7-7	12	-	TRBJ2-1	CASSRLGGEQFF	TGTGCCAGCAGCCGCCTGGGGGGTGAGCAGTTCTTC